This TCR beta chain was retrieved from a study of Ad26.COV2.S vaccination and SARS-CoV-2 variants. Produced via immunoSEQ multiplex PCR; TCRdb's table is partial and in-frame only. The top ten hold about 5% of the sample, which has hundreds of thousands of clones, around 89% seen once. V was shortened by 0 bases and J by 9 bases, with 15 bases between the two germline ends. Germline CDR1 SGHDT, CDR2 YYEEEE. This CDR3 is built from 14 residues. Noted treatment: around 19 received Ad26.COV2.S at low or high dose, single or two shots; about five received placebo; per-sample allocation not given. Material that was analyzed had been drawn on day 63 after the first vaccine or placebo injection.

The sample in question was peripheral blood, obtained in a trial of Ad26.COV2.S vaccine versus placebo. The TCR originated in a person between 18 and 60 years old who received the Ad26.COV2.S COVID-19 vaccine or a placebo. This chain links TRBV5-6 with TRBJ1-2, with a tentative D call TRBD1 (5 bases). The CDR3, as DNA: TGTGCCAGCAGCTTGGGAAACACCGGGGCCAGCTACACCTTC. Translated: CASSLGNTGASYTF.